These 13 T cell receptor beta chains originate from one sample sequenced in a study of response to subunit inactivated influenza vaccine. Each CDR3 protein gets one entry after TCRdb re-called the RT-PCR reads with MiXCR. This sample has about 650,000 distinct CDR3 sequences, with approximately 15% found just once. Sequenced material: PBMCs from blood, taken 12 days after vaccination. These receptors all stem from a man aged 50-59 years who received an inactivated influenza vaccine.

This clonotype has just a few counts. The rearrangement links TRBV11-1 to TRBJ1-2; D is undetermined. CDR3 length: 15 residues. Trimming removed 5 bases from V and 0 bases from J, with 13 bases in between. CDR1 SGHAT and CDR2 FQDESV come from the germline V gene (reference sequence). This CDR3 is CASSGEGTTNYGYTF. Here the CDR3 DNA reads TGTGCCAGCAGCGGTGAGGGAACCACTAACTATGGCTACACCTTC.

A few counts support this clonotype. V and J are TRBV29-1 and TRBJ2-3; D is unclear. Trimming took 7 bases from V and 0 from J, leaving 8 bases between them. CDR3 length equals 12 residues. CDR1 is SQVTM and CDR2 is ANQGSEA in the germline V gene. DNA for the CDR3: TGCAGCGGACGGACGAGCACAGATACGCAGTATTTT. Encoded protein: CSGRTSTDTQYF.

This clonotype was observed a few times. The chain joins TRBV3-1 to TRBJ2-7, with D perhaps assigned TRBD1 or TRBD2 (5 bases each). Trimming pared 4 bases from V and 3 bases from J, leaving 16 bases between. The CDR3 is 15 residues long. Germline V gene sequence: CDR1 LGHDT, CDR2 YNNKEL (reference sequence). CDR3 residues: CASSLNPGTVYEQYF. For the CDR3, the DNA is TGTGCCAGCAGCCTGAATCCCGGGACGGTCTACGAGCAGTACTTC.

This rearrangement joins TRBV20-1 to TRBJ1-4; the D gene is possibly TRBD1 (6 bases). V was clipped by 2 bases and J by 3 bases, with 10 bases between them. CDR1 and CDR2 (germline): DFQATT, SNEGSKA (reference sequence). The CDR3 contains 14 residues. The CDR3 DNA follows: TGCAGTGCTAGACGGGGGGCGGCTAATGAAAAACTGTTTTTT. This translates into CSARRGAANEKLFF.

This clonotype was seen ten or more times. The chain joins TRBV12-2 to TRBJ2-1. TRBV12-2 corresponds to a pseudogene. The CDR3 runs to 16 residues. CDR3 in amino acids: CASRLAHRDYYNEQFF. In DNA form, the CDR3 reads TGTGCAAGTCGCTTAGCGCACCGGGACTACTACAATGAGCAGTTCTTC.

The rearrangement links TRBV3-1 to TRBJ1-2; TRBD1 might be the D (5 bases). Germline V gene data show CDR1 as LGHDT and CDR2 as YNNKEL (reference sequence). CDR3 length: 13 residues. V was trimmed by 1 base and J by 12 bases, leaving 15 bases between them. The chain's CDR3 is CASSQGMTEGNTF. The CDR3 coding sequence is TGTGCCAGCAGCCAAGGGATGACAGAAGGGAACACCTTC.

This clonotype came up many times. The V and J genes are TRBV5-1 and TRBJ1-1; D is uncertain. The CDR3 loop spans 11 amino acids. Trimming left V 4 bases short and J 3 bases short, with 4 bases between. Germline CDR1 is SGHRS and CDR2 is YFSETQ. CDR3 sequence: CASSTDTEAFF. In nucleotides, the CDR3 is TGCGCCAGCAGCACCGACACTGAAGCTTTCTTT.

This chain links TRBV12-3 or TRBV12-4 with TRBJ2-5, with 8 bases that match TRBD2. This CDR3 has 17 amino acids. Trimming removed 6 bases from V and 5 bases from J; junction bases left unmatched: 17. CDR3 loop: CASSRKRVAGTLETQYF. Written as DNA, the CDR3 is TGTGCCAGCAGCCGCAAGAGGGTAGCGGGAACCCTGGAGACCCAGTACTTC.

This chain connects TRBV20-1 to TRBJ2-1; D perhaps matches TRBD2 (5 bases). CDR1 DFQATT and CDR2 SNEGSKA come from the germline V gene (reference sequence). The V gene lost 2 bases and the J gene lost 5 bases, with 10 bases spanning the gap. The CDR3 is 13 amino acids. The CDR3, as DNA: TGCAGTGCTAGACGCGACTATAACAATGAGCAGTTCTTC. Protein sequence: CSARRDYNNEQFF.

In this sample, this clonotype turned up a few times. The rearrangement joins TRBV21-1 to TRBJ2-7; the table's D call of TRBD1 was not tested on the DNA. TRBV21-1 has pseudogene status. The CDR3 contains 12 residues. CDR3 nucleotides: TGTGCCAGCAGCAAAAAGGTCCGGGATGTATACTTC. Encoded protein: CASSKKVRDVYF.

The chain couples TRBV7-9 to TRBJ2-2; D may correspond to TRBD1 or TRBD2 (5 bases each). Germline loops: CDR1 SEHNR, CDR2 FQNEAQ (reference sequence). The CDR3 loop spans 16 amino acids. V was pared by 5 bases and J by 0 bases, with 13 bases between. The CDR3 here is CASSESGTANTGELFF. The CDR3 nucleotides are TGTGCCAGCAGCGAGTCCGGGACGGCGAACACCGGGGAGCTGTTTTTT. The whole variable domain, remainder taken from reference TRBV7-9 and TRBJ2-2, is DTGVSQNPRHKITKRGQNVTFRCDPISEHNRLYWYRQTLGQGPEFLTYFQNEAQLEKSRLLSDRFSAERPKGSFSTLEIQRTEQGDSAMYLCASSESGTANTGELFFGEGSRLTVL.

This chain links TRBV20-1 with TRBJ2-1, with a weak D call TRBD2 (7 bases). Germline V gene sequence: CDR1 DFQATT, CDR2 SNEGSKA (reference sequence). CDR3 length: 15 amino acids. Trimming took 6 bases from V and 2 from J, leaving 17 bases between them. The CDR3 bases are TGCAGTGCCGTCCAAACGGGGGGCGCCTACAATGAGCAGTTCTTC. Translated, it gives CSAVQTGGAYNEQFF.

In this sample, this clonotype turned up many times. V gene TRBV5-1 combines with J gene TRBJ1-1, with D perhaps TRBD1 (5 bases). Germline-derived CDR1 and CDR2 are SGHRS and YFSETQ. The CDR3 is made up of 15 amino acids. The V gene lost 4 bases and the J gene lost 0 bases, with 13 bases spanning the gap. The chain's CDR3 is CASSPVGGMNTEAFF. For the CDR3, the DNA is TGCGCCAGCAGCCCTGTTGGGGGGATGAACACTGAAGCTTTCTTT.